This T cell receptor beta chain is drawn from a study of cytotoxic CD8 clonotypes in ibrutinib-treated CLL. On the study more broadly: Among patients, around 25 responded partially and 2 completely; roughly 14 then stayed remitted and 12 progressed after median 68 months. Study-wide points: Whereas clonality rose at ibrutinib response, it declined toward baseline at progression. Shared public clonotypes were rare, and on treatment they either got smaller or stayed the same.

Deletions cut 3 bases from V and 1 base from J, with 10 bases between. The germline gives CDR1 GTSNPN, CDR2 SVGIG (reference sequence). The CDR3 has 14 residues. Only in-frame clones appear in the TCRdb table, and some are missing; sequencing was by immunoSEQ multiplex PCR. This table holds around 200,000 clones, roughly three quarters found once. This clone was seen a handful of times. No antigen is known for it. The starting material was PBMCs, obtained after 12 months of ibrutinib treatment. J is TRBJ1-5 and V is TRBV30; D is unclear. The sequence was obtained from a human donor with chronic lymphocytic leukemia. The CDR3 DNA follows: TGTGCCTGGAGCCCAGGAGTCAGCAATCAGCCCCAGCATTTT. Its protein product is CAWSPGVSNQPQHF.